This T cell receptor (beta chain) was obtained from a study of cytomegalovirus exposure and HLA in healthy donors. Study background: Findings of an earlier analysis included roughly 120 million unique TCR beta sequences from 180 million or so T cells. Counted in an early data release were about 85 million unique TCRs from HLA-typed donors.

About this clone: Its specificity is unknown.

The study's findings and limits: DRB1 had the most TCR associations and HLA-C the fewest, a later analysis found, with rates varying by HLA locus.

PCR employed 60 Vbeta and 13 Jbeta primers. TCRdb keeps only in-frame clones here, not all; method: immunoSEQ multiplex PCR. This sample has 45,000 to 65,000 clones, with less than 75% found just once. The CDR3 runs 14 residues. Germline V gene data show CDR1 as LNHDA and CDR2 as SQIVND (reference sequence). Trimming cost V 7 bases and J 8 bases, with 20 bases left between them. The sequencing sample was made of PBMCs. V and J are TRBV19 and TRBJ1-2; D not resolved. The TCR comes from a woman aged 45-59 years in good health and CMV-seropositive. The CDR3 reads CASKTGGGGRGYTF. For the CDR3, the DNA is TGTGCCAGTAAAACCGGAGGCGGAGGTAGGGGCTACACCTTC.